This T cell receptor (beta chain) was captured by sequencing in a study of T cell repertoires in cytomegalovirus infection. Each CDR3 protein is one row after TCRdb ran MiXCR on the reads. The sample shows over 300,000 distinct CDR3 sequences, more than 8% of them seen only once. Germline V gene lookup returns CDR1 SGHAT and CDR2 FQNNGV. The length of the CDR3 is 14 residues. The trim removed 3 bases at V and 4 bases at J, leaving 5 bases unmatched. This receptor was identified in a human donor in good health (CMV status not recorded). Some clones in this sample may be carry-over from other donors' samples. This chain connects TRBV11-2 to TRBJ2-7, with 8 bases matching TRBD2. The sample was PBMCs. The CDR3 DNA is TGTGCCAGCAGCTTCGACCCGGGGGGGTACGAGCAGTACTTC. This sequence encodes CASSFDPGGYEQYF.